These 13 T cell receptor beta chains share one sample of origin, sequenced in a study of STAT5B mutations in CD4+ large granular lymphocyte leukemia. The data were produced by immunoSEQ multiplex PCR, yet TCRdb's version contains in-frame clones alone and is incomplete. Here the sample spans 40,000 to 55,000 clones, around 81% being singletons. Sequencing was carried out using CD4+ T cells from blood buffy coats. These receptors originate from a human donor in good health.

This clone was counted a few times. CDR3 sequence (DNA): TGCGCCAGCAGCTTGTGGGCGGGGGGGCGCGAGCAGTACTTC. It is translated as CASSLWAGGREQYF. This chain connects TRBV5-1 to TRBJ2-7, with 9 bases identical to TRBD2. This CDR3 comprises 14 residues. In germline, CDR1 is SGHRS, CDR2 YFSETQ. V lost 1 base, J lost 6 bases, and 5 bases stayed unmatched.

V is TRBV9 and J is TRBJ1-4; D not certain. CDR1 is SGDLS and CDR2 is YYNGEE in the germline V gene. V was pared by 0 bases and J by 0 bases, with 6 bases between. The CDR3 covers 15 residues. In nucleotides, the CDR3 is TGTGCCAGCAGCGTAGGAGTTGCAACTAATGAAAAACTGTTTTTT. Encoded protein: CASSVGVATNEKLFF.

This sequence joins TRBV4-1 and TRBJ1-1; 10 bases map to TRBD1. Germline V gene sequence: CDR1 MGHRA, CDR2 YSYEKL. The CDR3 sequence is 17 residues long. Trimming removed 4 bases from V and 4 bases from J; junction bases left unmatched: 12. The CDR3 spells CASSPRDRGGFSTEAFF. The CDR3 region has the DNA TGCGCCAGCAGCCCGAGGGACAGGGGCGGCTTTAGCACTGAAGCTTTCTTT.

V and J are TRBV5-1 and TRBJ2-5; weak D call: TRBD1 (5 bases). The length of the CDR3 is 15 residues. Germline V gene lookup returns CDR1 SGHRS and CDR2 YFSETQ. Trimming removed 3 bases from V and 1 base from J, with 13 bases in between. CDR3 nucleotide sequence: TGCGCCAGCAGCTCCACTCTAGGGGTCCAAGAGACCCAGTACTTC. This gives the protein CASSSTLGVQETQYF.

The sample holds a few counts of this clone. The chain couples TRBV2 to TRBJ1-1; TRBD1 is a possible D gene (5 bases). Germline V gene lookup returns CDR1 SNHLY and CDR2 FYNNEI. CDR3 length equals 12 residues. Trimming cost V 2 bases and J 7 bases, with 8 bases left between them. The CDR3 sequence is CASSEQGNEAFF. The CDR3 DNA reads as TGTGCCAGCAGTGAACAGGGCAATGAAGCTTTCTTT. Drawing the rest from reference TRBV2 and TRBJ1-1, the complete variable domain is EPEVTQTPSHQVTQMGQEVILRCVPISNHLYFYWYRQILGQKVEFLVSFYNNEISEKSEIFDDQFSVERPDGSNFTLKIRSTKLEDSAMYFCASSEQGNEAFFGQGTRLTVV.

V usage is TRBV7-3 and J usage is TRBJ2-5; 7 nucleotides align to TRBD2. Looked up from germline, CDR1 is SGHTA and CDR2 is FQGTGA. The CDR3 runs to 15 residues. J was trimmed by 2 bases and V by 1 base; bases with no gene match: 4. In nucleotides, the CDR3 is TGTGCCAGCAGCTTAAGAGGGACTAAGCAAGAGACCCAGTACTTC. Translation: CASSLRGTKQETQYF.

V and J are TRBV6-1 and TRBJ2-1; TRBD2 might be the D (5 bases). This CDR3 comprises 16 residues. CDR1 MNHNS and CDR2 SASEGT come from the germline V gene. Between the trimmed V and J ends, which lost 2 bases and 8 bases, there was a span of 19 bases. CDR3: CASSEYGRRRNDEQFF. The CDR3 nucleotides read TGTGCCAGCAGTGAATACGGGCGTCGGAGGAATGATGAGCAGTTCTTC.

The V and J genes are TRBV5-1 and TRBJ1-2; tentatively, D is TRBD1 (6 bases). This CDR3 comprises 13 residues. Between the trimmed V and J ends, which lost 0 bases and 6 bases, there was a span of 9 bases. The germline V gene encodes CDR1 SGHRS and CDR2 YFSETQ. For the CDR3, the DNA is TGCGCCAGCAGCTTGGCAGGGGTCAATGGCTACACCTTC. This translates into CASSLAGVNGYTF.

The chain couples TRBV5-5 to TRBJ2-7; D perhaps matches TRBD1 (5 bases). Germline CDR1 SGHKS, CDR2 YYEKEE (reference sequence). V lost 2 bases and J lost 5, with 11 bases in between. CDR3 length: 13 residues. This chain's CDR3 is CASSFPGSDEQYF. CDR3 bases: TGTGCCAGCAGCTTTCCAGGGTCGGACGAGCAGTACTTC.

This clone was observed a few times. V and J are TRBV7-9 and TRBJ1-2; TRBD1 is a possible D gene (5 bases). CDR1 is SEHNR and CDR2 is FQNEAQ in the germline V gene (reference sequence). With 1 base removed from V and 6 bases from J, the gap between germline ends came to 9 bases. This CDR3 is 13 amino acids long. CDR3 sequence (DNA): TGTGCCAGCAGCTTAGGACAGTCTCATGGCTACACCTTC. Translated: CASSLGQSHGYTF.

The genes are TRBV15 and TRBJ1-5; D not resolved. V was trimmed by 0 bases and J by 5 bases, leaving 11 bases between them. The CDR3 spans 15 residues. In germline, CDR1 is LNHNV, CDR2 YYDKDF (reference sequence). Here the CDR3 reads CATSRDIRVDQPQHF. The CDR3 region has the DNA TGTGCCACCAGCAGAGATATAAGGGTAGATCAGCCCCAGCATTTT.

This clone was counted once. The chain joins TRBV18 to TRBJ1-3; D is uncertain. V lost 6 bases and J 2 bases, leaving 14 bases between the germline ends. Looked up from germline, CDR1 is KGHSH and CDR2 is LQKENI. The CDR3 runs 15 residues. CDR3 sequence reads: CASSPSGEAGNTIYF. The CDR3 nucleotides read TGTGCCAGCTCCCCCTCTGGAGAGGCTGGAAACACCATATATTTT.

The chain has TRBV2 and TRBJ2-7, with D maybe TRBD1 (6 bases). CDR1 and CDR2 from the germline V gene are SNHLY and FYNNEI. The CDR3 is made up of 17 amino acids. V dropped 1 base and J dropped 0 bases, with 16 bases sitting between them. The DNA for the CDR3 is TGTGCCAGCAGTGAAGAAGGTTGGCAGGGGAGCTCCTACGAGCAGTACTTC. This gives the protein CASSEEGWQGSSYEQYF.